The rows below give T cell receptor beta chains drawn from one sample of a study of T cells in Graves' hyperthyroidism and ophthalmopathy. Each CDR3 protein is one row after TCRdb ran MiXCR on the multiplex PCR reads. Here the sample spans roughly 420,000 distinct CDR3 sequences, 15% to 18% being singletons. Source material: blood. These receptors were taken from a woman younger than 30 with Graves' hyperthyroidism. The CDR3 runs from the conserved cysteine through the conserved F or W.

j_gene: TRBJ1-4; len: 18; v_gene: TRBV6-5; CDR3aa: CASSSRWQGGTALGKLFF
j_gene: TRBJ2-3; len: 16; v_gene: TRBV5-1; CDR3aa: CASSSGQTDHTDTQYF
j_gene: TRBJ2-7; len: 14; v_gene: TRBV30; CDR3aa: CAWSPTGIGYEQYF
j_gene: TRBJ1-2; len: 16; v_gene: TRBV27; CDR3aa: CASSLLRSVGAYGYTF
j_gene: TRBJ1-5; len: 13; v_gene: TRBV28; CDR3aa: CASTPVDNQPQHF
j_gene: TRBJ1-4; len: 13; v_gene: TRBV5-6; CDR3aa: CASSLGSDERLFF
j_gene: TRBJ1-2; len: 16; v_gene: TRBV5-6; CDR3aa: CASSDFRDSPTSGYTF
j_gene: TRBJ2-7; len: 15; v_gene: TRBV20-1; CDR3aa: CSARVPRGDSYEQYF
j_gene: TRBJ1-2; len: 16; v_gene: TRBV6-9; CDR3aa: CASSYTNRGGFAGYTF
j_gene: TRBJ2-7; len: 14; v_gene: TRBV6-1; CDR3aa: CASNRVFQSAVQYF
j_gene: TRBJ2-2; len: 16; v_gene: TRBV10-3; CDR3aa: CAISEVAGINTGELFF
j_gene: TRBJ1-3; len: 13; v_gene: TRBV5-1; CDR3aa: CASSLGGRDTIYF
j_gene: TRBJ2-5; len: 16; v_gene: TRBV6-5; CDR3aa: CASSYSTWDRQETQYF
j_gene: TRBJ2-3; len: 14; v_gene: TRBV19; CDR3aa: CASSPDWSTDTQYF
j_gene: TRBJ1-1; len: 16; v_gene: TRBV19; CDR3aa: CASSIRGWGLNTEAFF
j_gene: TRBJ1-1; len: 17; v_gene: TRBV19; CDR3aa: CASRMGQGVKTNTEAFF
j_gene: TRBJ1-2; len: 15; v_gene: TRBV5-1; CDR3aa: CASSLGDRTNYGYTF
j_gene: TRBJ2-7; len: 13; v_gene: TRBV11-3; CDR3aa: CASTLPGAYEQYF
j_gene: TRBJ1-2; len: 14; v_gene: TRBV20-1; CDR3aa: CSARLQGTNYGYTF
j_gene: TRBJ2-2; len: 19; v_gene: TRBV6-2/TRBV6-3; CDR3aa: CASSYSPGLAGDFGGELFF
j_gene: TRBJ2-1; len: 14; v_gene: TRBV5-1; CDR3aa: CASSWTGDGNEQFF
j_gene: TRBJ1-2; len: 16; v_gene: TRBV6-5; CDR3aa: CASSYSVEGALYGYTF
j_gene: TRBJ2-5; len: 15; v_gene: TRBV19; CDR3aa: CASSHGPGSVETQYF
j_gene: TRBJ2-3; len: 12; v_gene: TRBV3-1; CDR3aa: CASSQAQDTQYF